The TCR beta chain under discussion was sequenced for a study of blood T cell repertoires in COVID-19. Germline V gene data show CDR1 as SGHVS and CDR2 as FQNEAQ. This CDR3 has 15 amino acids. V gave up 4 bases and J gave up 3 bases; unmatched junction bases: 3. Method: immunoSEQ multiplex PCR; TCRdb's copy keeps in-frame clones and lacks some. The profile covers fewer than 200,000 clones, with 74% appearing a single time and around 3% taken by the ten largest. This sequence was found in a woman aged 80 or older with acute or convalescent COVID-19. The sample was peripheral blood. The rearrangement uses TRBV7-8 and TRBJ2-3; 11 bases line up with TRBD1. CDR3 in amino acids: CASSSRDRGTDTQYF. CDR3 in DNA: TGTGCCAGCAGCTCCCGGGACAGGGGGACAGATACGCAGTATTTT.